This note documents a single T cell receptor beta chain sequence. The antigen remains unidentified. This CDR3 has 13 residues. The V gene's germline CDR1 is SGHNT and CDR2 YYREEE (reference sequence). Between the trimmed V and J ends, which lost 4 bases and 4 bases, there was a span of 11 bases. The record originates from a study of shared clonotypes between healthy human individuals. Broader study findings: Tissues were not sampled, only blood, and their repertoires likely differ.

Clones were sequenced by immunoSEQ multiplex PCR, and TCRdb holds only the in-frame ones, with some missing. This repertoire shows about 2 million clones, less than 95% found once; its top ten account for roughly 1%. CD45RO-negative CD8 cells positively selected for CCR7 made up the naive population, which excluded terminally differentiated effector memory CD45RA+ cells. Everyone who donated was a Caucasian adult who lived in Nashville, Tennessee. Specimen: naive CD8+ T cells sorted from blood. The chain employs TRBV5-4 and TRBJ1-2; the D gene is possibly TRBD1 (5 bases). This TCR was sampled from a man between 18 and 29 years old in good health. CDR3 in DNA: TGTGCCAGCAGCCTCCAGGGAGGCTATGGCTACACCTTC. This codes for CASSLQGGYGYTF.